This entry concerns a single T cell receptor beta chain. The data originate from a study of blood T cell repertoires in COVID-19. Authors' analysis steps: Estimated nucleated cell counts came from reference gene primer amplification. Clones were sequenced by immunoSEQ multiplex PCR, and TCRdb holds only the in-frame ones, with some missing. V, J and clone size reflect that table, while D and trimming were determined from the DNA. The sample contains fewer than 200,000 clones, around four fifths of which appear only once. The V end lost 4 bases, the J end lost 1 base, and 9 bases lay between the germline ends. The CDR3 spans 15 residues. Germline V CDR1 and CDR2: SGHKS, YYEKEE (reference sequence).

This receptor was taken from a woman in her forties or fifties who had recovered from COVID-19. Sequenced material: PBMCs or T cells enriched from blood (not recorded which). The rearrangement uses TRBV5-5 and TRBJ2-6; the D gene is possibly TRBD1 (6 bases). CDR3: CASSHTGSGANVLTF. CDR3 DNA: TGTGCCAGCAGCCACACAGGGTCTGGGGCCAACGTCCTGACTTTC.